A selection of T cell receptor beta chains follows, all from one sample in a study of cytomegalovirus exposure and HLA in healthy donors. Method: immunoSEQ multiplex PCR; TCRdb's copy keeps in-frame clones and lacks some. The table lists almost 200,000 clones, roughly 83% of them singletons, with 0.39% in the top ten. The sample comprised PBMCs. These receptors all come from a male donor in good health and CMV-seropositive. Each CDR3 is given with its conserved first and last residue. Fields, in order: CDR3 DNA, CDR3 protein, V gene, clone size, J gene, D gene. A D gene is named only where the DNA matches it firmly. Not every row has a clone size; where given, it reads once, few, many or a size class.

cdr3_nt: TGTGCCAGGCGAGGGGGGGACTCCTACGAGCAGTACTTC; cdr3_aa: CARRGGDSYEQYF; v_call: TRBV6-5; clone_size: .; j_call: TRBJ2-7; d_call: .
cdr3_nt: TGTGCCAGCAGCTCTCTCACAGGGGGCGCGAGTGGCTACACCTTC; cdr3_aa: CASSSLTGGASGYTF; v_call: TRBV11-2; clone_size: .; j_call: TRBJ1-2; d_call: TRBD1
cdr3_nt: TGCGCCAGCAGCCAAGCCATTCAGGGGTCTAGTGCTCTCGAGCAGTACTTC; cdr3_aa: CASSQAIQGSSALEQYF; v_call: TRBV4-1; clone_size: .; j_call: TRBJ2-7; d_call: .
cdr3_nt: TGTGCCAGCAGCCCTTGGGCGGGTTCAAACAATGAGCAGTTCTTC; cdr3_aa: CASSPWAGSNNEQFF; v_call: TRBV6-5; clone_size: .; j_call: TRBJ2-1; d_call: .
cdr3_nt: TGTGCCAGCTCACCACCGGGACAGGATTATCAGCCCCAGCATTTT; cdr3_aa: CASSPPGQDYQPQHF; v_call: TRBV18; clone_size: .; j_call: TRBJ1-5; d_call: TRBD1
cdr3_nt: TGTGCCAGCAAGGTCGGCGGGAGGGCCACCGGGGAGCTGTTTTTT; cdr3_aa: CASKVGGRATGELFF; v_call: TRBV6-5; clone_size: .; j_call: TRBJ2-2; d_call: TRBD2
cdr3_nt: TGCGCCAGCAGTGAGTCGATGGCAGTTTATGGCTACACCTTC; cdr3_aa: CASSESMAVYGYTF; v_call: TRBV10-2; clone_size: once; j_call: TRBJ1-2; d_call: .
cdr3_nt: TGTGCCAGCAGCTGGGGACAGGGTCAAGAGACCCAGTACTTC; cdr3_aa: CASSWGQGQETQYF; v_call: TRBV5-5; clone_size: .; j_call: TRBJ2-5; d_call: TRBD1
cdr3_nt: TGCGCCAGCAGCCACAGTCAGCTAGATGAAGCTTTCTTT; cdr3_aa: CASSHSQLDEAFF; v_call: TRBV4-1; clone_size: .; j_call: TRBJ1-1; d_call: .
cdr3_nt: TGTGCCAGCAGCTTAGCGCGCAACAGTATCATTCAGTACTTC; cdr3_aa: CASSLARNSIIQYF; v_call: TRBV7-8; clone_size: .; j_call: TRBJ2-4; d_call: .
cdr3_nt: TGTGCCAGTGCCTTCCAGGGTTCCTACAATGAGCAGTTCTTC; cdr3_aa: CASAFQGSYNEQFF; v_call: TRBV28; clone_size: .; j_call: TRBJ2-1; d_call: .
cdr3_nt: TGTGCCAGCTCAACGGACAAGAACTATGGCTACACCTTC; cdr3_aa: CASSTDKNYGYTF; v_call: TRBV18; clone_size: .; j_call: TRBJ1-2; d_call: .
cdr3_nt: TGCGCCAGCAGCGCGAAGATCATTGGGGACAGGGGTAGTGAAAAACTGTTTTTT; cdr3_aa: CASSAKIIGDRGSEKLFF; v_call: TRBV4-1; clone_size: .; j_call: TRBJ1-4; d_call: TRBD1
cdr3_nt: TGTGCCAGCAGGTCTCGGGACAGGGAAAAAGAGACCCAGTACTTC; cdr3_aa: CASRSRDREKETQYF; v_call: TRBV2; clone_size: .; j_call: TRBJ2-5; d_call: TRBD1
cdr3_nt: TGTGCCAGCAGCCCCCGTGACAGGGGGGCGGGTTCACCCCTCCACTTT; cdr3_aa: CASSPRDRGAGSPLHF; v_call: TRBV7-2; clone_size: .; j_call: TRBJ1-6; d_call: TRBD1
cdr3_nt: TGTGCCAGCAGTAATGACAGGGAGGAAGGCTACACCTTC; cdr3_aa: CASSNDREEGYTF; v_call: TRBV6-5; clone_size: few; j_call: TRBJ1-2; d_call: TRBD1
cdr3_nt: TGTGCCAGCAGCGTAGATAACAGGGGTGATTATGGCTACACCTTC; cdr3_aa: CASSVDNRGDYGYTF; v_call: TRBV9; clone_size: .; j_call: TRBJ1-2; d_call: TRBD1
cdr3_nt: TGTGCCAGCAGCTTGCGACAGGGGGGAGAAAAACTGTTTTTT; cdr3_aa: CASSLRQGGEKLFF; v_call: TRBV7-2; clone_size: .; j_call: TRBJ1-4; d_call: TRBD1
cdr3_nt: TGTGCCAGCAGTGCTAGCTTAGAGACCCAGTACTTC; cdr3_aa: CASSASLETQYF; v_call: TRBV28; clone_size: .; j_call: TRBJ2-5; d_call: .
cdr3_nt: TGTGCCAGCAGCTTGGGCCTGGGCGGGGTCCGCTTGGATACGCAGTATTTT; cdr3_aa: CASSLGLGGVRLDTQYF; v_call: TRBV5-8; clone_size: .; j_call: TRBJ2-3; d_call: .
cdr3_nt: TGTGCCAGCAGCCCTCCAGTGTACCAAGAGACCCAGTACTTC; cdr3_aa: CASSPPVYQETQYF; v_call: TRBV7-2; clone_size: few; j_call: TRBJ2-5; d_call: .
cdr3_nt: TGTGCCAGCAGCCCGGGACTAGGCCGTGGTAATGAGCAGTTCTTC; cdr3_aa: CASSPGLGRGNEQFF; v_call: TRBV11-3; clone_size: few; j_call: TRBJ2-1; d_call: TRBD2
cdr3_nt: TGTGCCAGCAGCTACTACGAGAGTCGCGAGCAGTTCTTC; cdr3_aa: CASSYYESREQFF; v_call: TRBV11-3; clone_size: .; j_call: TRBJ2-1; d_call: .
cdr3_nt: TGCAGCGTTGATACGGGGGGGGATCAGCCCCAGCATTTT; cdr3_aa: CSVDTGGDQPQHF; v_call: TRBV29-1; clone_size: .; j_call: TRBJ1-5; d_call: .
cdr3_nt: TGTGCCAGCAGCTCCTACAGGGTTGGTCAGCCCCAGCATTTT; cdr3_aa: CASSSYRVGQPQHF; v_call: TRBV7-2; clone_size: once; j_call: TRBJ1-5; d_call: .
cdr3_nt: TGTGCCAGCTCACCAAAGGAGGGAACAGATACGCAGTATTTT; cdr3_aa: CASSPKEGTDTQYF; v_call: TRBV18; clone_size: .; j_call: TRBJ2-3; d_call: .
cdr3_nt: TGTGCCAGCAGTTTAGTAAGGAGAGATCAGCCCCAGCATTTT; cdr3_aa: CASSLVRRDQPQHF; v_call: TRBV28; clone_size: .; j_call: TRBJ1-5; d_call: .
cdr3_nt: TGTGCCAGCAGCTGGGACCCAGGGGGGACCGGGGAGCTGTTTTTT; cdr3_aa: CASSWDPGGTGELFF; v_call: TRBV5-6; clone_size: .; j_call: TRBJ2-2; d_call: .
cdr3_nt: TGTGCCAGCAGCCCGACCCCAAATGCGGGGGGGCAAGAGACCCAGTACTTC; cdr3_aa: CASSPTPNAGGQETQYF; v_call: TRBV7-2; clone_size: .; j_call: TRBJ2-5; d_call: TRBD2
cdr3_nt: TGCGCCAGCAGCCAAAAGGGACTGAGCTCCTACAATGAGCAGTTCTTC; cdr3_aa: CASSQKGLSSYNEQFF; v_call: TRBV4-3; clone_size: .; j_call: TRBJ2-1; d_call: .
cdr3_nt: TGTGCCAGCAGCTTAGTCCCGGGGGCCTACGAGCAGTACTTC; cdr3_aa: CASSLVPGAYEQYF; v_call: TRBV11-2; clone_size: .; j_call: TRBJ2-7; d_call: .
cdr3_nt: TGTGCCAGCAGCCCCCCTCCCCTAGCCAAAAACATTCAGTACTTC; cdr3_aa: CASSPPPLAKNIQYF; v_call: TRBV7-2; clone_size: .; j_call: TRBJ2-4; d_call: .
cdr3_nt: TGCGCCAGCAGCCAAGGCTACGGACAGGGGGCTTTTGAAGCTTTCTTT; cdr3_aa: CASSQGYGQGAFEAFF; v_call: TRBV4-3; clone_size: few; j_call: TRBJ1-1; d_call: TRBD1
cdr3_nt: TGTGCCAGCAGCGTAGAACAGGGCCAGCCCCAGCATTTT; cdr3_aa: CASSVEQGQPQHF; v_call: TRBV9; clone_size: .; j_call: TRBJ1-5; d_call: .
cdr3_nt: TGTGCCAGCAGCTCCCGGACTAGCGTCGGCAATGAGCAGTTCTTC; cdr3_aa: CASSSRTSVGNEQFF; v_call: TRBV7-2; clone_size: once; j_call: TRBJ2-1; d_call: TRBD2
cdr3_nt: TGCAGCGTTGATGGGGGGGCCACTGAAGCTTTCTTT; cdr3_aa: CSVDGGATEAFF; v_call: TRBV29-1; clone_size: .; j_call: TRBJ1-1; d_call: .
cdr3_nt: TGCGCCAGCAGCCAAGGGTTAGGGGGCGAGCAGTACTTC; cdr3_aa: CASSQGLGGEQYF; v_call: TRBV4-3; clone_size: .; j_call: TRBJ2-7; d_call: .
cdr3_nt: TGCAGCGCGGGACAGGGTCAAGAGACCCAGTACTTC; cdr3_aa: CSAGQGQETQYF; v_call: TRBV29-1; clone_size: .; j_call: TRBJ2-5; d_call: TRBD1
cdr3_nt: TGTGCCAGCAGCTTAACGTCCGCAGGGAACACTGAAGCTTTCTTT; cdr3_aa: CASSLTSAGNTEAFF; v_call: TRBV7-2; clone_size: .; j_call: TRBJ1-1; d_call: .
cdr3_nt: TGCAGCGTTCTAGGACAGGTCGGAGATCAGCCCCAGCATTTT; cdr3_aa: CSVLGQVGDQPQHF; v_call: TRBV29-1; clone_size: .; j_call: TRBJ1-5; d_call: TRBD1
cdr3_nt: TGTGCCAGCTCACCTCGGCGGGCTAATTACAATGAGCAGTTCTTC; cdr3_aa: CASSPRRANYNEQFF; v_call: TRBV18; clone_size: once; j_call: TRBJ2-1; d_call: .
cdr3_nt: TGTGCCAGCAGCGTAGGCCTCCCGGGAGCTGAAGCTTTCTTT; cdr3_aa: CASSVGLPGAEAFF; v_call: TRBV9; clone_size: .; j_call: TRBJ1-1; d_call: .
cdr3_nt: TGCACCAGCAGCCAAGATGGTGGAGTCCCGGGCACTGAAGCTTTCTTT; cdr3_aa: CTSSQDGGVPGTEAFF; v_call: TRBV1; clone_size: .; j_call: TRBJ1-1; d_call: .
cdr3_nt: TGTGCCAGCAGCTATGGCAGTTACAATGAGCAGTTCTTC; cdr3_aa: CASSYGSYNEQFF; v_call: TRBV11-3; clone_size: .; j_call: TRBJ2-1; d_call: .